Listed below are T cell receptor beta chains from one sample, sequenced in a study of graft-versus-host responses after intestinal transplantation. The data were produced by immunoSEQ multiplex PCR, yet TCRdb's version contains in-frame clones alone and is incomplete. Among some 25,000 clones listed, just under 95% were seen once. Specimen: PBMCs, collected nearly 31 days after intestinal transplant. These receptors originate from a human patient who received an intestinal transplant, so some T cells may come from the graft donor. CDR3s include the opening cysteine and the closing phenylalanine or tryptophan. The order of the fields is V gene, J gene, D gene, clone size, CDR3 DNA, CDR3 protein. The D gene is left open where the match is weak. Rows may omit the clone size; those that give it use once, few, many or a size class.

v_call: TRBV5-1; j_call: TRBJ2-1; d_call: .; clone_size: once; cdr3_nt: TGCGCCAGCAGCTTGGTTCGGTTGGACAATGAGCAGTTCTTC; cdr3_aa: CASSLVRLDNEQFF
v_call: TRBV4-2; j_call: TRBJ2-7; d_call: TRBD2; clone_size: .; cdr3_nt: TGTGCCAGCAGCCAAACCCCGGGACTAGCGGGAGAAACATACTTC; cdr3_aa: CASSQTPGLAGETYF
v_call: TRBV19; j_call: TRBJ1-6; d_call: TRBD1; clone_size: once; cdr3_nt: TGTGCCAGTAGAGAGACAGGGGCTTCACCCCTCCACTTT; cdr3_aa: CASRETGASPLHF
v_call: TRBV5-1; j_call: TRBJ2-1; d_call: TRBD1; clone_size: .; cdr3_nt: TGCGCCAGCAGCTGGAATACCGGGACAGGGGGAAACAATGAGCAGTTCTTC; cdr3_aa: CASSWNTGTGGNNEQFF
v_call: TRBV30; j_call: TRBJ2-3; d_call: .; clone_size: .; cdr3_nt: TGTGCCTGGAGGGACAGCGCTTCCACAGATACGCAGTATTTT; cdr3_aa: CAWRDSASTDTQYF
v_call: TRBV2; j_call: TRBJ2-7; d_call: .; clone_size: .; cdr3_nt: TGTGCCAGCAGTGGTGGCAGGGGCTACGAGCAGTACTTC; cdr3_aa: CASSGGRGYEQYF
v_call: TRBV7-9; j_call: TRBJ1-3; d_call: .; clone_size: .; cdr3_nt: TGTGCCAGCAGCTTAGATAGGTTCTCGCGTCGAGACACCATATATTTT; cdr3_aa: CASSLDRFSRRDTIYF
v_call: TRBV5-1; j_call: TRBJ2-1; d_call: TRBD2; clone_size: .; cdr3_nt: TGCGCCAGCAGCTTGGCAATCCTAGCGGGAGATGAGCAGTTCTTC; cdr3_aa: CASSLAILAGDEQFF
v_call: TRBV27; j_call: TRBJ2-3; d_call: .; clone_size: .; cdr3_nt: TGTGCCAGCAGTCTCGGTACCACAGATACGCAGTATTTT; cdr3_aa: CASSLGTTDTQYF
v_call: TRBV18; j_call: TRBJ1-1; d_call: TRBD1; clone_size: .; cdr3_nt: TGTGCCAGCTCCTCCGGGACAGGGACGAACACTGAAGCTTTCTTT; cdr3_aa: CASSSGTGTNTEAFF
v_call: TRBV5-4; j_call: TRBJ2-7; d_call: .; clone_size: .; cdr3_nt: TGTGCCAGCAGCTTGGGTCGGGACACCTCCTACGAGCAGTACTTC; cdr3_aa: CASSLGRDTSYEQYF
v_call: TRBV6-6; j_call: TRBJ1-6; d_call: .; clone_size: .; cdr3_nt: TGTGCCAGCAGTTACCCGGAGGGCAGGTCACCCCTCCACTTT; cdr3_aa: CASSYPEGRSPLHF
v_call: TRBV9; j_call: TRBJ1-1; d_call: .; clone_size: .; cdr3_nt: TGTGCCAGCAGCGTAGATTATCGGCTAGGGAGGACTGAAGCTTTCTTT; cdr3_aa: CASSVDYRLGRTEAFF
v_call: TRBV5-4; j_call: TRBJ1-1; d_call: .; clone_size: .; cdr3_nt: TGTGCCAGCAGCTTCGGGGGCACTGAAGCTTTCTTT; cdr3_aa: CASSFGGTEAFF
v_call: TRBV5-4; j_call: TRBJ2-7; d_call: .; clone_size: .; cdr3_nt: TGTGCCAGCAGCTTGGAAAGGGGAATAGAGCAGTACTTC; cdr3_aa: CASSLERGIEQYF
v_call: TRBV19; j_call: TRBJ2-2; d_call: .; clone_size: .; cdr3_nt: TGTGCCAGTAGTATCATCCCCACCTCCGGGGAGCTGTTTTTT; cdr3_aa: CASSIIPTSGELFF
v_call: TRBV4-2; j_call: TRBJ2-6; d_call: .; clone_size: .; cdr3_nt: TGTGCCAGCAGCCAGAGTAGCTGGGAGGCTGGGGCCAACGTCCTGACTTTC; cdr3_aa: CASSQSSWEAGANVLTF
v_call: TRBV18; j_call: TRBJ1-1; d_call: .; clone_size: once; cdr3_nt: TGTGCCAGCTCGTCAGGCCCGAACACTGAAGCTTTCTTT; cdr3_aa: CASSSGPNTEAFF
v_call: TRBV5-6; j_call: TRBJ2-1; d_call: TRBD2; clone_size: once; cdr3_nt: TGTGCCAGCAGCCCTCCCCAGTTTTTAGCGGGCACCTACAATGAGCAGTTCTTC; cdr3_aa: CASSPPQFLAGTYNEQFF
v_call: TRBV27; j_call: TRBJ1-1; d_call: .; clone_size: .; cdr3_nt: TGTGCCAGCAGTGGGATATACACTGAAGCTTTCTTT; cdr3_aa: CASSGIYTEAFF
v_call: TRBV18; j_call: TRBJ1-1; d_call: .; clone_size: .; cdr3_nt: TGTGCCAGCTCACCACTCTCTGACGGGAACACTGAAGCTTTCTTT; cdr3_aa: CASSPLSDGNTEAFF
v_call: TRBV15; j_call: TRBJ2-3; d_call: .; clone_size: .; cdr3_nt: TGTGCCACCAGACGAGAGGAGAATACAGATACGCAGTATTTT; cdr3_aa: CATRREENTDTQYF
v_call: TRBV28; j_call: TRBJ2-7; d_call: TRBD1; clone_size: .; cdr3_nt: TGTGCCAGCACTACGACAGGGGGCTACCACTACGAGCAGTACTTC; cdr3_aa: CASTTTGGYHYEQYF
v_call: TRBV12-5; j_call: TRBJ1-1; d_call: TRBD1; clone_size: .; cdr3_nt: TGTGCTAGTGGTTTGGCCCGGACAGGGTCTTTTAACACTGAAGCTTTCTTT; cdr3_aa: CASGLARTGSFNTEAFF
v_call: TRBV7-6; j_call: TRBJ1-6; d_call: .; clone_size: once; cdr3_nt: TGTGCCAGCGGTTATGGCGGGATAGGTTCACCCCTCCACTTT; cdr3_aa: CASGYGGIGSPLHF
v_call: TRBV7-2; j_call: TRBJ2-1; d_call: TRBD2; clone_size: .; cdr3_nt: TGTGCCAGCAGCTTCCCTAGAGATAGCGGGTACCTCTACAATGAGCAGTTCTTC; cdr3_aa: CASSFPRDSGYLYNEQFF
v_call: TRBV28; j_call: TRBJ2-7; d_call: .; clone_size: .; cdr3_nt: TGTGCCAGCAGCCCGACCGAGGCCTCGGCCTACGAGCAGTACTTC; cdr3_aa: CASSPTEASAYEQYF